One sample yielded the 8 T cell receptor beta chains listed below, sequenced in a study of blood T cell repertoires in COVID-19. The table came from immunoSEQ multiplex PCR; TCRdb's copy has only in-frame clones and leaves some out. This table has 150,000 to 200,000 clones, around 80% appearing once. What was sequenced was peripheral blood. Receptor source: a man over 45 who had recovered from COVID-19.

The rearrangement links TRBV19 to TRBJ2-7, with D tentatively TRBD2 (6 bases). This CDR3 is built from 15 residues. Trimming left V 2 bases short and J 3 bases short, with 14 bases between. In germline, CDR1 is LNHDA, CDR2 SQIVND (reference sequence). In DNA form, the CDR3 reads TGTGCCAGTAGTATATCCGGGAGCCAGCACTACGAGCAGTACTTC. Amino acid sequence: CASSISGSQHYEQYF.

V usage is TRBV5-4 and J usage is TRBJ2-3; 8 bases map to TRBD2. The CDR3 is 13 residues long. Germline CDR1 reads SGHNT; CDR2 reads YYREEE (reference sequence). V shed 5 bases, J shed 1 base, and the junction held 0 bases outside the gene matches. This CDR3 is CASRTSGTDTQYF. The CDR3 nucleotides are TGTGCCAGCAGGACTAGCGGCACAGATACGCAGTATTTT.

This clone is a singleton in its sample. The chain joins TRBV11-2 to TRBJ2-2; a weak D match, TRBD2 (5 bases). Trimming removed 5 bases from V and 4 bases from J, with 14 bases in between. The germline V gene encodes CDR1 SGHAT and CDR2 FQNNGV. The CDR3 is made up of 15 amino acids. This CDR3 is CASSPSSFVTGELFF. The DNA of the CDR3 is TGTGCCAGCAGCCCATCTAGCTTTGTCACCGGGGAGCTGTTTTTT.

V and J are TRBV20-1 and TRBJ1-5, with 7 bases aligning to TRBD1. With V trimmed by 5 bases and J by 11 bases, 6 bases remained unmatched. CDR1 and CDR2 from the germline V gene are DFQATT and SNEGSKA (reference sequence). The CDR3 is made up of 11 amino acids. CDR3: CSAGQARAQHF. CDR3 nucleotide sequence: TGCAGTGCTGGACAGGCGAGGGCCCAGCATTTT.

The genes are TRBV6-2 or TRBV6-3 and TRBJ2-6; 10 bases fit TRBD2. This CDR3 is 21 amino acids long. Trimming cost V 0 bases and J 1 base; bases outside gene matches: 12. Per the germline V gene, CDR1 is MNHEY and CDR2 is SVGEGT. CDR3 coding DNA: TGTGCCAGCAGTTACTCGAGACTAGCGGGTGCGAACTATTCTGGGGCCAACGTCCTGACTTTC. It encodes CASSYSRLAGANYSGANVLTF.

The chain recombines TRBV18 with TRBJ2-7; the D gene is possibly TRBD2 (5 bases). The CDR3 loop spans 14 amino acids. Trimming removed 4 bases from V and 7 bases from J, with 17 bases in between. Looked up from germline, CDR1 is KGHSH and CDR2 is LQKENI. CDR3 bases: TGTGCCAGCTCACTACAGAGTACGGGATCTGAGCAGTACTTC. Translation: CASSLQSTGSEQYF.

The chain recombines TRBV6-5 with TRBJ2-7; 8 positions match TRBD2. CDR1 and CDR2 from the germline V gene are MNHEY and SVGAGI. V was clipped by 4 bases and J by 4 bases; unmatched bases: 12. This CDR3 region has 16 residues. The CDR3 spells CASSSRSSGRPYEQYF. The DNA for the CDR3 is TGTGCCAGCAGTTCGAGATCTAGCGGGCGGCCGTACGAGCAGTACTTC.

This clone has a single count. The chain couples TRBV12-5 to TRBJ2-3, with unresolved D. CDR1 and CDR2 from the germline V gene are LGHNT and FRNRAP. The V end was cut by 4 bases, the J end by 5 bases, with 19 bases between. The CDR3 extends over 16 amino acids. CDR3 DNA: TGTGCTAGTGGTTCCTCCGATGCGGCAGAGATAGATACGCAGTATTTT. Protein product: CASGSSDAAEIDTQYF.